In its sample, the clone carrying this T cell receptor (beta chain) was seen a few times. The target antigen is unknown. The sample originates from a study of shared clonotypes between healthy human individuals. Study summary: The study used three CD4 naive, three CD4 memory, two CD8 naive and one CD8 memory plate per donor.

The CD4+ fraction was divided into a CD45RA+ naive subset and a CD45RA-negative memory subset. Germline assignment: CDR1 SGHTA and CDR2 FQGTGA. The germline V and J ends were trimmed by 5 bases and 4 bases, with 19 bases remaining between them. This CDR3 is 16 amino acids long. Points from the study as a whole: Researchers sampled blood only, noting tissue repertoires likely differ.

Method: immunoSEQ multiplex PCR; TCRdb's copy keeps in-frame clones and lacks some. Here the sample spans some 1 million clones, around 75% being singletons. Material: memory CD4+ T cells sorted from blood. Regarding subset: CD45RA-negative fraction. V is TRBV7-3 and J is TRBJ2-3; either TRBD1 or TRBD2 may supply D (6 bases each). This receptor was taken from a man aged 18-30 years in good health. This CDR3 reads CASSPRGVAAADTQYF. In DNA form, the CDR3 reads TGTGCCAGCAGCCCGAGGGGGGTGGCAGCAGCAGATACGCAGTATTTT.